This is a list of T cell receptor beta chains from one sample in a study of blood T cell repertoires in COVID-19. The method was immunoSEQ multiplex PCR; TCRdb's version includes in-frame clones alone and lacks a portion of them. The sample records 65,000 to 100,000 clones, 80% to 90% being singletons. The specimen was peripheral blood. The receptor source for this set is an elderly woman with acute or convalescent COVID-19. The CDR3 runs from the conserved cysteine through the conserved F or W. A D gene is named only where the DNA matches it firmly. Clone size is stated in some rows and not others, as once, few, many or a class when expanded.

TRBD1,few,TRBV6-5,TRBJ1-3,TGTGCCAGCAGCCGGGACAGAGATGGAAACACCATATATTTT,CASSRDRDGNTIYF
-,-,TRBV5-1,TRBJ2-7,TGCGCCAGCAGCTCCTACAGCGGAGACGAGCAGTACTTC,CASSSYSGDEQYF
-,once,TRBV18,TRBJ2-3,TGTGCCAGCTCCTCCCCAGATACGCAGTATTTT,CASSSPDTQYF
TRBD2,-,TRBV7-2,TRBJ2-7,TGTGCCAGCAGCTTATCCGGGGGGGCACCCCACGAGCAGTACTTC,CASSLSGGAPHEQYF
-,few,TRBV3-1/TRBV3-2,TRBJ2-1,TGTGCCAGCAGCCAAGCTAGGGGGGGTGAGCAGTTCTTC,CASSQARGGEQFF
TRBD2,few,TRBV10-1,TRBJ2-1,TGCGCCAGCAGTGGAAATAGCGGGGGGTACAATGAGCAGTTCTTC,CASSGNSGGYNEQFF
-,-,TRBV28,TRBJ2-7,TGTGCCAGCAACAGGGATCCCTACGAGCAGTACTTC,CASNRDPYEQYF
TRBD1,-,TRBV6-1,TRBJ1-2,TGTGCCAGCAGTGAAGGGGACAGTCCCTATGGCTACACCTTC,CASSEGDSPYGYTF
-,-,TRBV5-1,TRBJ2-7,TGCGCCAGCAGGTGGGGGGAGGACGAGCAGTACTTC,CASRWGEDEQYF
-,few,TRBV11-2,TRBJ2-7,TGTGCCAGCAGCTCACACCCCCCCCGCAACGAGCAGTACTTC,CASSSHPPRNEQYF
TRBD1,-,TRBV19,TRBJ1-4,TGTGCCAGTAGGGCCAGACAGGGCTCGGGGGAAAAACTGTTTTTT,CASRARQGSGEKLFF
TRBD1,-,TRBV19,TRBJ1-1,TGTGCCAGCCCCCCTGGCATGGGACAGGGGAACACTGAAGCTTTCTTT,CASPPGMGQGNTEAFF
-,-,TRBV6-5,TRBJ1-5,TGTGCCAGCAGCCCCGACAGGAGTAGCAATCAGCCCCAGCATTTT,CASSPDRSSNQPQHF
TRBD1,-,TRBV12-3/TRBV12-4,TRBJ1-2,TGTGCCAGCAGTTCGACAGGGGGGGATGGCTACACCTTC,CASSSTGGDGYTF
TRBD1,few,TRBV11-3,TRBJ1-2,TGTGCCAGCAGCTCAAGGCCTCGGACAGGGAAGGAACAAAGCTATGGCTACACCTTC,CASSSRPRTGKEQSYGYTF
-,-,TRBV30,TRBJ1-5,TGTGCCTGGAGTTCAGCGGGAACCGCCGACCAGCATTTT,CAWSSAGTADQHF
-,-,TRBV3-1/TRBV3-2,TRBJ1-5,TGTGCCAGCAGCCAAGGGCCTCAGCCCCAGCATTTT,CASSQGPQPQHF
TRBD1,-,TRBV2,TRBJ2-7,TGTGCCAGCAGTGAAGTGGACAGGAGCTCCTACGAGCAGTACTTC,CASSEVDRSSYEQYF
TRBD1,-,TRBV9,TRBJ2-1,TGTGCCAGCAGCGTAACAGGACAGGCTTACAATGAGCAGTTCTTC,CASSVTGQAYNEQFF
-,few,TRBV12-3/TRBV12-4,TRBJ2-7,TGTGCCAGCAGTCCGACCGGGTACGAGCAGTACTTC,CASSPTGYEQYF
-,few,TRBV4-1,TRBJ1-1,TGCGCCAGCAGCCAAGACGAGATTATCGGAGGGATGAACACTGAAGCTTTCTTT,CASSQDEIIGGMNTEAFF
-,-,TRBV5-3,TRBJ1-3,TGTGCCAACTTCGGTACAGGCTCTGGAAACACCATATATTTT,CANFGTGSGNTIYF
TRBD1,few,TRBV4-1,TRBJ2-1,TGCGCCAGCAGCCAAACAGGGGGCTTCCCCTACAATGAGCAGTTCTTC,CASSQTGGFPYNEQFF
TRBD1,few,TRBV7-9,TRBJ2-7,TGTGCCAGCAGCCCCGGGTCGGACAGGAACTACGAGCAGTACTTC,CASSPGSDRNYEQYF
-,-,TRBV28,TRBJ1-6,TGTGCCAGCAGTGCCCAGGGGAGCTATAATTCACCCCTCCACTTT,CASSAQGSYNSPLHF
-,-,TRBV10-1,TRBJ1-1,TGCGCCAGCAGTGATGAGTCACAGGGGAACACTGAAGCTTTCTTT,CASSDESQGNTEAFF
TRBD1,-,TRBV7-2,TRBJ2-5,TGTGCCACCCTAAAACGACAGGGACAAGAGACCCAGTACTTC,CATLKRQGQETQYF
TRBD2,-,TRBV5-6,TRBJ2-1,TGTGCCAGCAGCGGATCGGGGGGAACGAATGAGCAGTTCTTC,CASSGSGGTNEQFF
TRBD2,-,TRBV12-5,TRBJ2-1,TGTGCTAGTGGTTTGATCTTTCAGCGGGGGTGGGATCATGAGCAGTTCTTC,CASGLIFQRGWDHEQFF
TRBD1,-,TRBV5-4,TRBJ1-2,TGTGCCAGCAGCCACTGGCGGGACAGGGGGCTCTATGGCTACACCTTC,CASSHWRDRGLYGYTF
-,-,TRBV4-1,TRBJ2-7,TGCGCCAGCAGCCAAGCTCGCAGCTCCTACGAGCAGTACTTC,CASSQARSSYEQYF
TRBD1,few,TRBV12-3/TRBV12-4,TRBJ1-2,TGTGCCAGCACCCCCGGGACAGTTAATGGCTACACCTTC,CASTPGTVNGYTF
TRBD1,-,TRBV6-2/TRBV6-3,TRBJ1-1,TGTGCCAGCAGTTACCATACAGGGGCGAGAAGTAACACTGAAGCTTTCTTT,CASSYHTGARSNTEAFF
-,few,TRBV6-1,TRBJ1-3,TGTGCCAGCAGTGAGGCCGCCTACGCTAGCTCTGGAAACACCATATATTTT,CASSEAAYASSGNTIYF
-,-,TRBV9,TRBJ2-1,TGTGCCAGCAGCGTAGTCCCCTCCGTACACCACGGGGACAATGAGCAGTTCTTC,CASSVVPSVHHGDNEQFF
TRBD1,-,TRBV5-4,TRBJ1-1,TGTGCCAGCAGACCTTCAGGGGGAGTAAACACTGAAGCTTTCTTT,CASRPSGGVNTEAFF
-,-,TRBV10-2,TRBJ1-2,TGCGCCAGCAGTCCCGACACTCTCTATGGCTACACCTTC,CASSPDTLYGYTF
TRBD1,once,TRBV6-1,TRBJ1-2,TGTGCCAGCAGTGAAGAGGGCAGGGGGGACTATGGCTACACCTTC,CASSEEGRGDYGYTF
-,few,TRBV6-5,TRBJ1-3,TGTGCCAGCAGGGGGCCTGGAAACACCATATATTTT,CASRGPGNTIYF
-,-,TRBV2,TRBJ1-5,TGTGCCAGCAGTACCCAGGGCTTTAATCAGCCCCAGCATTTT,CASSTQGFNQPQHF
TRBD1,-,TRBV16,TRBJ1-2,TGTGCCAGCAGCCCCGAGGACAGGGAATATGGCTACACCTTC,CASSPEDREYGYTF
TRBD1,-,TRBV28,TRBJ1-1,TGTGCCAGCAGCAGCGACAGGGACCCTGAAGCTTTCTTT,CASSSDRDPEAFF
TRBD1,-,TRBV7-8,TRBJ1-1,TGTGCCAGCAGCTTAGTACAGGGGGCGGAAACTGAAGCTTTCTTT,CASSLVQGAETEAFF
-,-,TRBV11-2,TRBJ2-6,TGTGCCAGCAGCAGCCAACACCGGGATTTACCTGGGGCCAACGTCCTGACTTTC,CASSSQHRDLPGANVLTF
TRBD1,-,TRBV5-4,TRBJ2-7,TGTGCCAGCAGCTTGGGGATCCGGGACAGGCCGTCCCGCTCCTACGAGCAGTACTTC,CASSLGIRDRPSRSYEQYF
TRBD1,few,TRBV7-9,TRBJ2-7,TGTGCCAGCAGCTTATACCCAAGCCGGACAGGGTCCTACGAGCAGTACTTC,CASSLYPSRTGSYEQYF
-,-,TRBV7-2,TRBJ1-1,TGTGCCAGCAGCTTACGAGGGTTCACTGAAGCTTTCTTT,CASSLRGFTEAFF
-,-,TRBV6-5,TRBJ2-2,TGTGCCAGCAGCCTAACAGGGTCGGGCACCGGGGAGCTGTTTTTT,CASSLTGSGTGELFF
TRBD2,few,TRBV7-6,TRBJ2-5,TGTGCCAGCAGCTTAGCCCCTCCGGGCAGCGGGGGGCGCCCCCTCCAAGAGACCCAGTACTTC,CASSLAPPGSGGRPLQETQYF
-,-,TRBV19,TRBJ1-1,TGTGCCAGTAGGATCCACAGGCCGCAGGTCGCTGAAGCTTTCTTT,CASRIHRPQVAEAFF
TRBD2,-,TRBV3-1/TRBV3-2,TRBJ2-1,TGTGCCAGCAGCCAAGGCGCGGGGGGTGCATACAATGAGCAGTTCTTC,CASSQGAGGAYNEQFF
-,few,TRBV19,TRBJ1-3,TGTGCCAGTAGTATTGGGTCCAGGGTCGGAAACACCATATATTTT,CASSIGSRVGNTIYF
TRBD1,-,TRBV5-1,TRBJ2-2,TGCGCCAGCAGCTTGAGAACAGGGGGCGCGTCTTCCGGGGAGCTGTTTTTT,CASSLRTGGASSGELFF
TRBD1,-,TRBV5-1,TRBJ1-5,TGCGCCAGCAGCGTGGGGATTGGGACAGCGATCAATCAGCCCCAGCATTTT,CASSVGIGTAINQPQHF
-,-,TRBV5-1,TRBJ2-2,TGCGCCAGCAGACGGGGGGCCCCCGGGGAGCTGTTTTTT,CASRRGAPGELFF
-,-,TRBV30,TRBJ2-7,TGTGCCTGGGGGGTGGTAGGGGGATCCTACGAGCAGTACTTC,CAWGVVGGSYEQYF
-,-,TRBV7-9,TRBJ2-2,TGTGCCAGCAGCTTACGGACTCCGAACACCGGGGAGCTGTTTTTT,CASSLRTPNTGELFF
TRBD1,-,TRBV9,TRBJ1-1,TGTGCCAGCAGCGGTGGACAGGGGAGGACTGAAGCTTTCTTT,CASSGGQGRTEAFF
-,once,TRBV9,TRBJ2-5,TGTGCCAGCAGCGTAGGTTTAATGGGCGGGGATTTTGAGACCCAGTACTTC,CASSVGLMGGDFETQYF
-,-,TRBV7-8,TRBJ1-2,TGTGCCAGCAGCTTAGATTCCTCGCCTGGGGCTGGAGGCTACACCTTC,CASSLDSSPGAGGYTF